This TCR beta chain originates from a study of shared clonotypes between healthy human individuals. Study findings and constraints: With few donors, the genetic and exposure-history diversity represented was limited.

Naive CD8 cells lacked CD45RO and underwent positive selection for CCR7, leaving out terminally differentiated effector memory CD45RA+ cells. A word on this clone: The antigen is undetermined.

The CDR3 totals 16 residues. V was clipped by 0 bases and J by 8 bases, with 16 bases between them. Germline V gene lookup returns CDR1 LGHNA and CDR2 YNFKEQ. The assay was immunoSEQ multiplex PCR, and TCRdb's table has in-frame clones only and misses some. The sample has about 2 million clones, about 94% seen once. This chain links TRBV4-2 with TRBJ1-4; tentative D call: TRBD1 (5 bases). The receptor was derived from a man between 18 and 35 years old in good health. Sequencing was carried out using naive CD8+ T cells sorted from blood. The CDR3 here is CASSQDGRALGEKLFF. For the CDR3, the DNA is TGTGCCAGCAGCCAAGACGGCAGGGCCCTCGGGGAAAAACTGTTTTTT.